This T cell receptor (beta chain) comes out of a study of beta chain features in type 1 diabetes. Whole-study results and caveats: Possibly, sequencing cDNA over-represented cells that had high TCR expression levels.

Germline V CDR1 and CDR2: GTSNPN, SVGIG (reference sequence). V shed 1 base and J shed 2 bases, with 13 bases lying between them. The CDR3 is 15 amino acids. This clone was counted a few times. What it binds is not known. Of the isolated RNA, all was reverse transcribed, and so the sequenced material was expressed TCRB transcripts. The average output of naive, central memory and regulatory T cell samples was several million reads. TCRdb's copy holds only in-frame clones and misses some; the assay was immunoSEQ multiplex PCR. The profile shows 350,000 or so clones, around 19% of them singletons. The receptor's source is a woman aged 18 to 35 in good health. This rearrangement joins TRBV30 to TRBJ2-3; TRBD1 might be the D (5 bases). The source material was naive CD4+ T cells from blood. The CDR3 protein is CAWSEGVRPTDTQYF. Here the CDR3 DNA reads TGTGCCTGGAGTGAAGGGGTCAGACCCACAGATACGCAGTATTTT. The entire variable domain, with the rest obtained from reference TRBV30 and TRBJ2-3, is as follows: SQTIHQWPATLVQPVGSPLSLECTVEGTSNPNLYWYRQAAGRGLQLLFYSVGIGQISSEVPQNLSASRPQDRQFILSSKKLLLSDSGFYLCAWSEGVRPTDTQYFGPGTRLTVL.